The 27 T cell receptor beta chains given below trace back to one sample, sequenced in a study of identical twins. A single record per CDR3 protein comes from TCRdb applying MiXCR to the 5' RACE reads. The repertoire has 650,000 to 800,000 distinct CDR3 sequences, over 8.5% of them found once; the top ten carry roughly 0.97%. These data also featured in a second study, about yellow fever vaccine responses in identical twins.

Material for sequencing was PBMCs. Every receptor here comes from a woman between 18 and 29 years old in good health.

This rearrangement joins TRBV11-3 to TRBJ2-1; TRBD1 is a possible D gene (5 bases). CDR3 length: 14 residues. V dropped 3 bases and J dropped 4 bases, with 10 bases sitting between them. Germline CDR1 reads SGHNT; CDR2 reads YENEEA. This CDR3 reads CASSFHQGYNEQFF. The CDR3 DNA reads TGTGCCAGCAGCTTCCATCAGGGATACAATGAGCAGTTCTTC.

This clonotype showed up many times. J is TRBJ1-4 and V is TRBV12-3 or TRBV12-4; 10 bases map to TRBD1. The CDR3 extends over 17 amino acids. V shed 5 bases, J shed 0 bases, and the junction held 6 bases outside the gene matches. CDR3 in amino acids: CASSGGQGTATNEKLFF. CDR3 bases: TGTGCCAGCAGTGGGGGACAGGGGACAGCAACTAATGAAAAACTGTTTTTT.

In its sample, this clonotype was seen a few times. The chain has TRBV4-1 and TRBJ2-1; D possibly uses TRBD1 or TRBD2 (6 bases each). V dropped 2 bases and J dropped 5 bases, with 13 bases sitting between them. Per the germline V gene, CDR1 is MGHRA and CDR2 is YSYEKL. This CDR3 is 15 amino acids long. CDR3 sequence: CASSQLWGADNEQFF. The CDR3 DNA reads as TGCGCCAGCAGCCAATTGTGGGGGGCAGACAATGAGCAGTTCTTC.

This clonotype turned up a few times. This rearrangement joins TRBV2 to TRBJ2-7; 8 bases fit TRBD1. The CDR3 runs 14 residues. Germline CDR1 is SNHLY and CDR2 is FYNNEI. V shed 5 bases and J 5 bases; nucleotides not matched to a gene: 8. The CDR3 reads CASSPGQGSNEQYF. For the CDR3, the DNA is TGTGCCAGCAGTCCTGGACAGGGTTCCAACGAGCAGTACTTC.

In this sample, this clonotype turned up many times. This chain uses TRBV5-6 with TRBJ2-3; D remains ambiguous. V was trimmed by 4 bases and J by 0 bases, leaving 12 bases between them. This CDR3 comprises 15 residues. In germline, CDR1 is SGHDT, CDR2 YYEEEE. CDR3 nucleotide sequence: TGTGCCAGCAGCCTGAACCGACGTAGCACAGATACGCAGTATTTT. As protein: CASSLNRRSTDTQYF.

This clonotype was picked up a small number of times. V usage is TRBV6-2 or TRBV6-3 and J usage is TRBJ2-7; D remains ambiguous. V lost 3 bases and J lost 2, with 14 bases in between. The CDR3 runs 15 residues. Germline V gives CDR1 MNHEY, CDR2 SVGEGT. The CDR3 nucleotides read TGTGCCAGCAGTTATGGGTCGGGTAGTACCTACGAGCAGTACTTC. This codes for CASSYGSGSTYEQYF.

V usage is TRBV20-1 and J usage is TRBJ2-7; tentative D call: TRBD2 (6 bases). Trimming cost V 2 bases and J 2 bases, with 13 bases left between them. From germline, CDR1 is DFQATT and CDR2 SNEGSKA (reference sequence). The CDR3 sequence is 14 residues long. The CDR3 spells CSARSSGPPYEQYF. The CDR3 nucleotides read TGCAGTGCTAGAAGTAGCGGACCCCCCTACGAGCAGTACTTC.

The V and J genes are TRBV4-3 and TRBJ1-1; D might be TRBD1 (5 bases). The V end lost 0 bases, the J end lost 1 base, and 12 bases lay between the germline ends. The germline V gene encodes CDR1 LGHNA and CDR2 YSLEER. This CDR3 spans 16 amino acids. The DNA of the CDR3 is TGCGCCAGCAGCCAAGAACTGGGGCCCGGGAACACTGAAGCTTTCTTT. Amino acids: CASSQELGPGNTEAFF.

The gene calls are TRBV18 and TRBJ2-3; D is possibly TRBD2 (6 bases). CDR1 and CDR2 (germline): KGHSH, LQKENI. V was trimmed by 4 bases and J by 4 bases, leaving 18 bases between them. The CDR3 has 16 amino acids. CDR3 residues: CASSRGSGRASDTQYF. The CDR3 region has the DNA TGTGCCAGCTCACGAGGTTCCGGGAGAGCTTCAGATACGCAGTATTTT.

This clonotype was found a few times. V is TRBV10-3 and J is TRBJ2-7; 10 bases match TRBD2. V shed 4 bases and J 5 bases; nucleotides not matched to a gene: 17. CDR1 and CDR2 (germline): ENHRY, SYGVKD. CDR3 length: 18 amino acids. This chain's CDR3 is CAISVQTHWLAGADEQYF. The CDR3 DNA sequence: TGTGCCATCAGTGTACAAACTCATTGGCTAGCGGGAGCAGACGAGCAGTACTTC.

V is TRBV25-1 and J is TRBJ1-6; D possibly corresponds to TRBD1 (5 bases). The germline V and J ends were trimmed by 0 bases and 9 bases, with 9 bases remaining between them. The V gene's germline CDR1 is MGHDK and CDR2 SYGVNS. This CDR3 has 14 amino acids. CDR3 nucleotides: TGTGCCAGCAGTGAATACAGGGATGGTTCACCCCTCCACTTT. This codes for CASSEYRDGSPLHF.

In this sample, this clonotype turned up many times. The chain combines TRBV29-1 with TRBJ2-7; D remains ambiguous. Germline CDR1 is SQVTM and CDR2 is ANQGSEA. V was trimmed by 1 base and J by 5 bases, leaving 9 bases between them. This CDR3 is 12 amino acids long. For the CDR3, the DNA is TGCAGCGTTGAAGCCAATAACGACGAGCAGTACTTC. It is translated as CSVEANNDEQYF.

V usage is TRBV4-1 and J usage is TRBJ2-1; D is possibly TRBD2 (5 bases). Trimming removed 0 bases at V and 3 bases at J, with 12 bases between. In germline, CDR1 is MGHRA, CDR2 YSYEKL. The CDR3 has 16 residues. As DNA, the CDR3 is TGCGCCAGCAGCCAAGATCTCGCACTAGACTACAATGAGCAGTTCTTC. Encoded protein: CASSQDLALDYNEQFF.

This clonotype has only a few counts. Written as DNA, the CDR3 is TGTGCCAGCAGATTGACAGGGGGGACGTTCTACGAGCAGTACTTC. Residues: CASRLTGGTFYEQYF. V and J are TRBV28 and TRBJ2-7, with 9 bases that match TRBD1. V lost 6 bases and J lost 3; bases outside the gene matches: 9. Looked up from germline, CDR1 is MDHEN and CDR2 is SYDVKM. The length of the CDR3 is 15 residues.

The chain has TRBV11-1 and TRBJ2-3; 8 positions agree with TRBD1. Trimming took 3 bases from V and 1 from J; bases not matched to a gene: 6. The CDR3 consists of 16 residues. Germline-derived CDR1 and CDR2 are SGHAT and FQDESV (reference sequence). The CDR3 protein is CASSFPDRVGTDTQYF. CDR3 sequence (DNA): TGTGCCAGCAGCTTTCCGGACAGGGTGGGCACAGATACGCAGTATTTT.

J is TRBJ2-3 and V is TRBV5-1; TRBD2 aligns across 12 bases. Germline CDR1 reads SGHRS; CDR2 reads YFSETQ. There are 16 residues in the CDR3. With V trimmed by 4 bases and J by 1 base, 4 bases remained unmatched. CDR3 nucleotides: TGCGCCAGCAGCCTGACTAGCGGGGGTCGCACAGATACGCAGTATTTT. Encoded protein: CASSLTSGGRTDTQYF. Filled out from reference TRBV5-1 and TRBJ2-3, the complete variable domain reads KAGVTQTPRYLIKTRGQQVTLSCSPISGHRSVSWYQQTPGQGLQFLFEYFSETQRNKGNFPGRFSGRQFSNSRSEMNVSTLELGDSALYLCASSLTSGGRTDTQYFGPGTRLTVL.

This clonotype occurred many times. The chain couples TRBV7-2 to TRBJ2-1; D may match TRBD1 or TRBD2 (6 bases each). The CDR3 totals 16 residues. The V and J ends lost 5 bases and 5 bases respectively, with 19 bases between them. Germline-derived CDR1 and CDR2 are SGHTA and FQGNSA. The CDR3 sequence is CASSPPGAVGNNEQFF. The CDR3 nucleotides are TGTGCCAGCAGCCCCCCGGGGGCGGTGGGGAACAATGAGCAGTTCTTC.

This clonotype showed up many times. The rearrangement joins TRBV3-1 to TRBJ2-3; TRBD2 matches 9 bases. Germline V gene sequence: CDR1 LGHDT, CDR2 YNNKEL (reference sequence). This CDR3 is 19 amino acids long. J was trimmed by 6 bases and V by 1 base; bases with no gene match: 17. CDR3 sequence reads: CASSQVFGRDSGRLDTQYF. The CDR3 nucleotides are TGTGCCAGCAGCCAAGTTTTCGGACGGGATAGCGGGAGACTTGATACGCAGTATTTT.

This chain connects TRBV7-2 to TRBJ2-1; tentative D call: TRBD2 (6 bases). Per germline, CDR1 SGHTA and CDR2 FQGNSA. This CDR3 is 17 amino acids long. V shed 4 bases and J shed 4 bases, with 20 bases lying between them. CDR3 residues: CASSYPPLANDYNEQFF. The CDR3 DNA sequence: TGTGCCAGCAGCTACCCCCCGCTAGCGAATGATTACAATGAGCAGTTCTTC.

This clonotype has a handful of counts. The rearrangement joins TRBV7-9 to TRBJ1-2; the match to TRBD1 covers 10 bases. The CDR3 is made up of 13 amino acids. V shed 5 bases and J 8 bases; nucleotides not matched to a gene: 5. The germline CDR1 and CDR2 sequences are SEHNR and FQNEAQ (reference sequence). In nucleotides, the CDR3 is TGTGCCAGCAGCCAAGGACAGGGGGGGGGCTACACCTTC. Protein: CASSQGQGGGYTF.

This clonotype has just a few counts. CDR3 DNA sequence: TGTGCCAGCAGCGCACAGCCTTTGAGCACTGAAGCTTTCTTT. It codes for CASSAQPLSTEAFF. The V call is TRBV9, the J call TRBJ1-1, with D hard to call. The CDR3 loop spans 14 amino acids. V was shortened by 3 bases and J by 4 bases, with 13 bases between the two germline ends. Germline V CDR1 and CDR2: SGDLS, YYNGEE.

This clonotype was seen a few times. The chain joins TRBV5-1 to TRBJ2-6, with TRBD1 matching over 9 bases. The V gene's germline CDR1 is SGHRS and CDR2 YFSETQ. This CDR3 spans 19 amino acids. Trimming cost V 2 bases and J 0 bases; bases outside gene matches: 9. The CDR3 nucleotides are TGCGCCAGCAGCTTTACGCTAACAGGGGGCAGCTCTGGGGCCAACGTCCTGACTTTC. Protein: CASSFTLTGGSSGANVLTF.

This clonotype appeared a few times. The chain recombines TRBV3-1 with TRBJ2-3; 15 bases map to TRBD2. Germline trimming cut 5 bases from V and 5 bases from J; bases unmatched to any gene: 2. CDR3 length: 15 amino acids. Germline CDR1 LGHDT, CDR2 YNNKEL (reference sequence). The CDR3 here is CASSGLAGGGDTQYF. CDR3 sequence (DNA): TGTGCCAGCAGCGGACTAGCGGGGGGGGGAGATACGCAGTATTTT.

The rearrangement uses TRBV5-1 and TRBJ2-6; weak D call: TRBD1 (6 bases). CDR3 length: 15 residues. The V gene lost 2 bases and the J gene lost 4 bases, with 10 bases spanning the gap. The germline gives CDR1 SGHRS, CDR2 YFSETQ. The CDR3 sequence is CASSFMGAGANVLTF. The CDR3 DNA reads TGCGCCAGCAGCTTTATGGGGGCCGGGGCCAACGTCCTGACTTTC.

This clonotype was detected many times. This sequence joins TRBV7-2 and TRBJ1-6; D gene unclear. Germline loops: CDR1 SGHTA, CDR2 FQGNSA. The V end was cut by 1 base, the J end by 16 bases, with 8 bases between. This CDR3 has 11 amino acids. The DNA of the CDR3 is TGTGCCAGCAGCTTAGGGCAGTATCTCCACTTT. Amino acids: CASSLGQYLHF.

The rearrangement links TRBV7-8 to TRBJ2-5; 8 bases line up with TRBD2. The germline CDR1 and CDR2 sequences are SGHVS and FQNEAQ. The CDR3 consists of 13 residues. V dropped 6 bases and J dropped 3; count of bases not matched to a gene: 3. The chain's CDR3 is CASRSLAEETQYF. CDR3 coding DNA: TGTGCCAGCAGATCACTAGCGGAAGAGACCCAGTACTTC.

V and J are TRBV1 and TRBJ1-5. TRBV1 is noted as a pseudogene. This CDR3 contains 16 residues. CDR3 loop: CTSSQGEDYSNQPQHF. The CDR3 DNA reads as TGCACCAGCAGCCAAGGGGAGGACTATAGCAATCAGCCCCAGCATTTT.